Described below is a single T cell receptor beta chain sequence and its context. The data derive from a study of monozygotic twins with inflammatory bowel disease. Reanalyzing the 5' RACE reads, TCRdb keeps one entry per CDR3 protein, without DNA. The sample table includes tens of thousands of distinct CDR3 sequences. CDR1 KGHSH and CDR2 LQKENI come from the germline V gene. The CDR3 is made up of 16 amino acids. The TCR sequence derives from a human donor with ulcerative colitis or Crohn's disease, or a healthy co-twin of an affected twin (not recorded which). The chain recombines TRBV18 with TRBJ2-2; absent DNA, TCRdb's TRBD1 call cannot be checked. The sequenced material came from blood. CDR3 in amino acids: CASSPSWQGNTGELFF.